A single sample gave rise to the 32 T cell receptor beta chains below, sequenced in a study of T cells in Graves' hyperthyroidism and ophthalmopathy. Regions amplified from RNA transcripts were the TCR beta CDR3 regions. RT-PCR in the first round (using the HTBI primer set) targeted the TCR CDR3. TCRdb reanalysed the multiplex PCR reads using MiXCR and keeps one entry per CDR3 protein. The profile shows about 350,000 distinct CDR3 sequences, about 15% of them singletons. Sequenced input: blood. These receptors originate from a woman aged 30 to 39 with Graves' hyperthyroidism.

There are many counts of this clonotype. The rearrangement uses TRBV28 and TRBJ2-3; 13 positions agree with TRBD2. Germline lookup yields CDR1 MDHEN and CDR2 SYDVKM. The CDR3 totals 15 residues. Trimming took 6 bases from V and 8 from J; bases not matched to a gene: 8. CDR3 in amino acids: CASSSQTSGRVTQYF. CDR3 nucleotides: TGTGCCAGCAGCTCTCAAACTAGCGGGAGGGTTACGCAGTATTTT.

This clonotype was counted only a few times. The chain has TRBV4-2 and TRBJ2-3, with D possibly TRBD1 on 5 matching bases. The CDR3 has 12 residues. With 6 bases removed from V and 4 bases from J, the gap between germline ends came to 8 bases. From germline, CDR1 is LGHNA and CDR2 YNFKEQ. The CDR3 DNA reads TGTGCCAGCAGGAAAGGGGCAGATACGCAGTATTTT. It encodes CASRKGADTQYF.

This clonotype was picked up a small number of times. V is TRBV12-3 or TRBV12-4 and J is TRBJ2-3; 7 bases agree with TRBD2. V was clipped by 0 bases and J by 8 bases; unmatched bases: 8. The CDR3 length is 15 residues. The CDR3 bases are TGTGCCAGCAGTTTAGCCCCTAGTCGCGGGAGTACGCAGTATTTT. Encoded protein: CASSLAPSRGSTQYF.

J is TRBJ1-2 and V is TRBV29-1; D is unclear. CDR3 size: 12 residues. Germline V gene lookup returns CDR1 SQVTM and CDR2 ANQGSEA. The V gene lost 2 bases and the J gene lost 8 bases, with 12 bases spanning the gap. The CDR3 coding sequence is TGCAGCGTTGAACGGTTCGGCGACGGCTACACCTTC. Its protein is CSVERFGDGYTF.

In its sample, this clonotype was seen many times. This chain joins TRBV11-1 and TRBJ1-1, with 7 bases lining up with TRBD1. J was trimmed by 4 bases and V by 10 bases; bases with no gene match: 15. The CDR3 is 15 amino acids. CDR1 and CDR2 (germline): SGHAT, FQDESV (reference sequence). The DNA for the CDR3 is TGTGCCACCACCCAGACCGGGACAGTACTCACTGAAGCTTTCTTT. As protein: CATTQTGTVLTEAFF.

The J gene is TRBJ2-2, the V gene TRBV20-1; D is undetermined. The germline V gene encodes CDR1 DFQATT and CDR2 SNEGSKA (reference sequence). Trimming took off 3 bases at V and 7 bases at J, with 9 bases between the two ends. The CDR3 length is 12 residues. CDR3 nucleotide sequence: TGCAGTGCTAGTCAGGCCGTCGGGGAGCTGTTTTTT. Its protein product is CSASQAVGELFF.

The gene calls are TRBV7-9 and TRBJ2-3; D possibly corresponds to TRBD1 (5 bases). The CDR3 spans 15 residues. Germline CDR1 SEHNR, CDR2 FQNEAQ (reference sequence). Trimming removed 1 base at V and 4 bases at J, with 12 bases between. The chain's CDR3 is CASSLGMQGPDTQYF. The CDR3 bases are TGTGCCAGCAGCTTAGGGATGCAGGGCCCAGATACGCAGTATTTT.

The rearrangement uses TRBV5-5 and TRBJ2-3; maybe TRBD1 (6 bases). This CDR3 has 16 residues. Trimming stripped 4 bases from V and 6 bases from J, with 21 bases between. Germline values: CDR1 SGHKS, CDR2 YYEKEE (reference sequence). The CDR3 protein is CASSATDRRMWDTQYF. CDR3 sequence (DNA): TGTGCCAGCAGCGCAACTGACAGGCGTATGTGGGATACGCAGTATTTT.

The chain combines TRBV20-1 with TRBJ2-3; D is uncertain. V lost 3 bases, J lost 3 bases, and 10 bases lay in between. This CDR3 has 13 residues. Germline assignment: CDR1 DFQATT and CDR2 SNEGSKA (reference sequence). In DNA, the CDR3 is TGCAGTGCTAGGGCCGGTGTGACAGATACGCAGTATTTT. This translates into CSARAGVTDTQYF.

This clonotype was seen many times. The V call is TRBV28, the J call TRBJ1-5; D gene uncertain. The length of the CDR3 is 17 residues. The germline CDR1 and CDR2 sequences are MDHEN and SYDVKM. V shed 3 bases and J shed 3 bases, with 18 bases lying between them. CDR3: CASSFRGMRLINQPQHF. DNA of the CDR3: TGTGCCAGCAGTTTTCGCGGAATGCGGCTGATCAATCAGCCCCAGCATTTT.

This clonotype was seen at least ten times. V is TRBV20-1 and J is TRBJ2-3, with 7 bases lining up with TRBD2. V lost 3 bases to trimming and J lost 4 bases; unmatched junction nucleotides: 10. The germline gives CDR1 DFQATT, CDR2 SNEGSKA (reference sequence). The CDR3 runs to 15 residues. CDR3 sequence reads: CSASPLASGSDTQYF. The CDR3, as DNA: TGCAGTGCTAGTCCCTTAGCTAGCGGTTCAGATACGCAGTATTTT.

This clonotype appeared many times. V and J are TRBV4-1 and TRBJ1-5; TRBD1 is a possible D gene (5 bases). CDR3 size: 15 residues. In germline, CDR1 is MGHRA, CDR2 YSYEKL. Trimming took 4 bases from V and 5 from J, leaving 15 bases between them. Here the CDR3 DNA reads TGCGCCAGCAGCCGCCTAGACAGTCGGGATCAGCCCCAGCATTTT. Translating it yields CASSRLDSRDQPQHF.

This clonotype showed up just a few times. The chain links TRBV20-1 to TRBJ2-5, with D perhaps TRBD1 (5 bases). Germline V gives CDR1 DFQATT, CDR2 SNEGSKA (reference sequence). Between the trimmed V and J ends, which lost 3 bases and 7 bases, there was a span of 15 bases. This CDR3 is 13 amino acids long. The CDR3 sequence: CSASGQGGMTQYF. The CDR3 nucleotides are TGCAGTGCTAGCGGGCAGGGTGGGATGACCCAGTACTTC.

This clonotype was seen at least ten times. This rearrangement joins TRBV12-3 or TRBV12-4 to TRBJ2-5, with D unclear. The V gene lost 3 bases and the J gene lost 3 bases, with 8 bases spanning the gap. This CDR3 has 13 residues. CDR3 region: CASSLLRKETQYF. The CDR3 region has the DNA TGTGCCAGCAGTTTGCTTCGGAAAGAGACCCAGTACTTC.

This CDR3 is CASSLGAGVSGANVLTF. The DNA for the CDR3 is TGTGCCAGCAGCTTAGGGGCCGGGGTTTCTGGGGCCAACGTCCTGACTTTC. This chain links TRBV7-6 with TRBJ2-6; tentative D call: TRBD2 (5 bases). CDR3 length: 17 amino acids. Germline values: CDR1 SGHVS, CDR2 FNYEAQ. Trimming stripped 1 base from V and 1 base from J, with 11 bases between.

The V call is TRBV4-2, the J call TRBJ2-7, with D possibly TRBD2 on 5 matching bases. This CDR3 is built from 13 residues. Trimming stripped 1 base from V and 6 bases from J, with 10 bases between. Germline CDR1 is LGHNA and CDR2 is YNFKEQ. This CDR3 reads CASSQAGSSEQYF. The CDR3 nucleotides are TGTGCCAGCAGCCAAGCGGGATCGAGCGAGCAGTACTTC.

The chain couples TRBV6-1 to TRBJ2-7; D could derive from TRBD1 or TRBD2 (5 bases each). V lost 7 bases and J 1 base, leaving 17 bases between the germline ends. The CDR3 is 15 amino acids. Germline V gives CDR1 MNHNS, CDR2 SASEGT. The CDR3: CASKLFGDPSYEQYF. The CDR3 coding sequence is TGTGCCAGCAAATTGTTTGGGGACCCATCCTACGAGCAGTACTTC.

Concerning this clonotype: A much larger clone differs by one base, so this may be a read error. CDR3 nucleotide sequence: TGTGCCGGCAGTTATGAGGTTGGCAATGAGCAGTTCTTC. Translating it yields CAGSYEVGNEQFF. The chain is built from TRBV6-2 or TRBV6-3 and TRBJ2-1, with no clear D. This CDR3 comprises 13 residues. Germline V gene sequence: CDR1 MNHEY, CDR2 SVGEGT.

A word on this clonotype: A much larger clone is a single base away; this may be a read error. V gene TRBV6-1 combines with J gene TRBJ2-5, with D possibly being TRBD2 (5 bases). Germline CDR1 MNHNS, CDR2 SASEGT. The CDR3 contains 14 residues. CDR3 sequence: CVSSEKWTYPTQYF. The DNA of the CDR3 is TGTGTCAGCAGTGAAAAATGGACTTACCCAACCCAGTACTTC.

This clonotype was picked up many times. This chain links TRBV2 with TRBJ1-1, with a possible D match to TRBD1 (5 bases). Germline values: CDR1 SNHLY, CDR2 FYNNEI. V shed 0 bases and J shed 5 bases, with 13 bases lying between them. This CDR3 is 15 amino acids long. As DNA, the CDR3 is TGTGCCAGCAGTGAAGCGCTTCAGGGAGGAACTGAAGCTTTCTTT. This sequence encodes CASSEALQGGTEAFF.

The chain has TRBV6-1 and TRBJ2-2; TRBD2 aligns across 8 bases. This CDR3 spans 14 amino acids. V was clipped by 11 bases and J by 5 bases; unmatched bases: 10. Germline assignment: CDR1 MNHNS and CDR2 SASEGT. CDR3 in DNA: TGTGCCTCCGGTGCGGGAGGAGAGACCGGGGAGCTGTTTTTT. This encodes CASGAGGETGELFF.

This clonotype was seen ten or more times. This sequence joins TRBV7-2 and TRBJ2-1; perhaps D is TRBD1 or TRBD2 (7 bases each). Trimming took 3 bases from V and 8 from J, leaving 14 bases between them. Germline V CDR1 and CDR2: SGHTA, FQGNSA. This CDR3 spans 14 amino acids. The CDR3 reads CASSLGRGGDEQFF. The CDR3 DNA is TGTGCCAGCAGCTTGGGCAGGGGGGGCGATGAGCAGTTCTTC.

This clonotype was seen ten or more times. The chain combines TRBV28 with TRBJ2-7; 8 nucleotides match TRBD1. The V segment lost 6 bases and the J segment 2 bases; nucleotides outside the gene matches: 3. Germline V gives CDR1 MDHEN, CDR2 SYDVKM. This CDR3 has 13 residues. CDR3 in DNA: TGTGCCAGCAGAAGACAGGGGCCCTACGAGCAGTACTTC. The encoded protein is CASRRQGPYEQYF. The full variable domain, with the rest looked up from reference TRBV28 and TRBJ2-7, is DVKVTQSSRYLVKRTGEKVFLECVQDMDHENMFWYRQDPGLGLRLIYFSYDVKMKEKGDIPEGYSVSREKKERFSLILESASTNQTSMYLCASRRQGPYEQYFGPGTRLTVT.

This rearrangement joins TRBV30 to TRBJ1-6; 9 bases are a match to TRBD1. Germline V gene sequence: CDR1 GTSNPN, CDR2 SVGIG (reference sequence). With V trimmed by 4 bases and J by 6 bases, 13 bases remained unmatched. The CDR3 has 17 residues. CDR3 in amino acids: CAWTPGGQGMSNSPLHF. CDR3 nucleotide sequence: TGTGCCTGGACTCCGGGTGGACAGGGGATGAGTAATTCACCCCTCCACTTT.

A few counts support this clonotype. V usage is TRBV5-4 and J usage is TRBJ2-3; the D gene could be TRBD1 or TRBD2 (5 bases each). Germline V gene lookup returns CDR1 SGHNT and CDR2 YYREEE (reference sequence). The CDR3 spans 15 residues. The V gene lost 2 bases and the J gene lost 3 bases, with 13 bases spanning the gap. CDR3 bases: TGTGCCAGCAGCTTCCGGGACCGCACAACAGATACGCAGTATTTT. Protein product: CASSFRDRTTDTQYF.

This clonotype was detected only a few times. The chain combines TRBV24-1 with TRBJ2-1, with 7 bases fitting TRBD1. The trim removed 4 bases at V and 10 bases at J, leaving 6 bases unmatched. Germline V gives CDR1 KGHDR, CDR2 SFDVKD. The CDR3 spans 13 residues. The CDR3: CATSEPTGEEQFF. In DNA, the CDR3 is TGTGCCACCAGTGAGCCTACAGGGGAAGAGCAGTTCTTC.

The chain has TRBV4-1 and TRBJ1-1; D uncertain. The CDR3 sequence is 16 residues long. The V gene's germline CDR1 is MGHRA and CDR2 YSYEKL. V gave up 3 bases and J gave up 1 base, with 15 bases separating them. The CDR3 sequence is CASSHLPQAPNTEAFF. CDR3 in DNA: TGCGCCAGCAGCCACCTTCCTCAGGCGCCGAACACTGAAGCTTTCTTT.

This clonotype was counted at least ten times. This chain joins TRBV2 and TRBJ2-1; unclear D gene. CDR1 and CDR2 from the germline V gene are SNHLY and FYNNEI. The length of the CDR3 is 13 residues. The V gene lost 3 bases and the J gene lost 5 bases, with 8 bases spanning the gap. This chain's CDR3 is CASSDKGNNEQFF. CDR3 nucleotide sequence: TGTGCCAGCAGTGACAAAGGAAACAATGAGCAGTTCTTC.

V is TRBV2 and J is TRBJ1-6; D perhaps matches TRBD1 (5 bases). CDR3 length equals 15 residues. The V end was cut by 4 bases, the J end by 7 bases, with 14 bases between. Germline CDR1 SNHLY, CDR2 FYNNEI. Here the CDR3 reads CASSVGREGNSPLHF. DNA of the CDR3: TGTGCCAGCAGTGTAGGCAGGGAGGGGAATTCACCCCTCCACTTT.

At least ten counts were recorded for this clonotype. The chain joins TRBV2 to TRBJ1-4; D is undetermined. Germline V gene sequence: CDR1 SNHLY, CDR2 FYNNEI. Trimming pared 7 bases from V and 7 bases from J, leaving 13 bases between. The CDR3 consists of 13 residues. As DNA, the CDR3 is TGTGCCAGCAAGGGCTCTACGGGTGAAAAACTGTTTTTT. It is translated as CASKGSTGEKLFF.

This clonotype has a handful of counts. The CDR3 reads CASSRTGIGNTIYF. CDR3 coding DNA: TGTGCCAGCAGCCGCACAGGGATCGGAAACACCATATATTTT. V and J are TRBV3-1 and TRBJ1-3, with D possibly TRBD1 on 6 matching bases. V was cut by 4 bases and J by 4 bases, with 11 bases left in between. The CDR3 contains 14 residues. The germline V gene encodes CDR1 LGHDT and CDR2 YNNKEL (reference sequence).

This clonotype was seen only a few times. The V and J genes are TRBV7-9 and TRBJ2-1; 9 bases match TRBD2. V dropped 1 base and J dropped 4; count of bases not matched to a gene: 11. The CDR3 runs to 18 residues. Germline V gene data show CDR1 as SEHNR and CDR2 as FQNEAQ (reference sequence). The CDR3 protein is CASSLVWLAGQSYNEQFF. Written as DNA, the CDR3 is TGTGCCAGCAGCTTAGTGTGGCTAGCGGGGCAAAGTTACAATGAGCAGTTCTTC.